Sequencing of this TCR beta chain was carried out in a study of vaccination and CD4 T cells after COVID-19. On the study more broadly: Cultures serving as controls received a peptide pool (CEFX or HIV-1 Nef) or no peptide.

Treatment given: 10-day PBMC culture with coronavirus spike peptide pools or control peptides (ViraFEST assay). The CDR3 covers 18 residues. V shed 3 bases and J 3 bases; nucleotides not matched to a gene: 7. The germline CDR1 and CDR2 sequences are KGHDR and SFDVKD. This clonotype was counted only a few times. What it binds is not known. Cultured CD4+ T-cell DNA underwent Oncomine TCR Beta short-read sequencing. MiXCR, run by TCRdb on the PCR reads, gives a single entry per CDR3 protein. The sample lists about 10,000 distinct CDR3 sequences, less than 85% seen once, with roughly 9.1% in the top ten. The specimen was CD4+ T cells from blood, cultured in vitro. The receptor was derived from a human donor who had recovered from COVID-19. V usage is TRBV24-1 and J usage is TRBJ2-1; TRBD2 aligns across 13 bases. The CDR3 DNA follows: TGTGCCACCAGTGATCCTACTAGCGGGAGGGCCCTCTACAATGAGCAGTTCTTC. It yields the protein CATSDPTSGRALYNEQFF.